Reported below is one T cell receptor (beta chain). The antigen is unknown. This sample was included in a study of cytomegalovirus exposure and HLA in healthy donors. At the level of the study: An early release of data contained 80 million to 85 million unique TCRs, which came from HLA-typed donors.

Findings and caveats of the study: An analysis done earlier found most TCR beta V segments productive about 87% or about 30% of the time. Some segments of the V type, notably TRBV6-2 and TRBV6-3, were excluded as indistinguishable.

The CDR3 runs to 15 residues. V was cut by 1 base and J by 7 bases, with 18 bases left in between. Germline assignment: CDR1 SGHRS and CDR2 YFSETQ. Healthy bone marrow donors formed the donor group. The PCR ran on 60 Vbeta and 13 Jbeta primers. Repertoires were generated with immunoSEQ multiplex PCR, while TCRdb's copy carries only in-frame clones and drops some. This sample has 60,000 or so clones, with roughly 74% found just once. Sequenced material: PBMCs. The V call is TRBV5-1, the J call TRBJ2-7, with D possibly TRBD1 on 6 matching bases. This TCR came from a man in his forties in good health and CMV-seropositive. The CDR3 here is CASSLSGTPEKEQYF. CDR3 bases: TGCGCCAGCAGCTTGAGTGGGACACCGGAGAAGGAGCAGTACTTC.